One T cell receptor (beta chain) is described in this entry. The data stem from a study of cytomegalovirus exposure and HLA in healthy donors. The CDR3 is 15 residues long. V was clipped by 5 bases and J by 0 bases, with 11 bases between them. In germline, CDR1 is MNHNS, CDR2 SASEGT. Primers included in the PCR were 60 Vbeta and 13 Jbeta primers. Here immunoSEQ multiplex PCR was the method, and the copy in TCRdb shows in-frame clones only, minus some. The sample holds some 170,000 clones; roughly four fifths are singletons and the top ten take under 3%. The V call is TRBV6-1, the J call TRBJ2-1; D might be TRBD1 (6 bases). Sequencing used PBMCs. The sequence came from a woman between 45 and 65 years old in good health and CMV-seropositive. CDR3 protein: CASSFTGSSYNEQFF. Here the CDR3 DNA reads TGTGCCAGCAGTTTCACAGGGAGCTCCTACAATGAGCAGTTCTTC.